These 27 T cell receptor beta chains share one sample of origin, sequenced in a study of a mutant IDH1 vaccine in newly diagnosed glioma. The assay was immunoSEQ multiplex PCR, and TCRdb's table has in-frame clones only and misses some. The sample contains 60,000 to 100,000 clones, approximately 85% of which appear only once. Antigens of these TCRs are unknown. The sample's time point: week 23, last vaccination. It was 300 ug of mutant IDH1 20-mer peptide that made up each vaccine dose, given with topical imiquimod. The source was PBMCs, collected from a glioma patient whose treatment included an IDH1 peptide vaccine. Source of these receptors: a woman aged 45-59 years with glioma.

V gene TRBV9 combines with J gene TRBJ2-2; tentatively, D is TRBD1 or TRBD2 (5 bases each). CDR1 and CDR2 from the germline V gene are SGDLS and YYNGEE. This CDR3 spans 14 amino acids. The V end was cut by 3 bases, the J end by 0 bases, with 6 bases between. The CDR3 bases are TGTGCCAGCAGCGAGGGACCGAACACCGGGGAGCTGTTTTTT. Translated, it gives CASSEGPNTGELFF.

J is TRBJ2-3 and V is TRBV7-9, with 10 bases lining up with TRBD1. Losses at the gene ends were 3 bases for V and 0 bases for J; bases not matched to a gene: 6. CDR1 is SEHNR and CDR2 is FQNEAQ in the germline V gene (reference sequence). The CDR3 has 17 amino acids. CDR3 nucleotides: TGTGCCAGCAGCTTCCGGGACAGGGGCCGTAGCACAGATACGCAGTATTTT. This encodes CASSFRDRGRSTDTQYF.

This clone was seen a few times. The chain employs TRBV25-1 and TRBJ1-1, with a tentative D call TRBD1 (6 bases). The germline V and J ends were trimmed by 6 bases and 4 bases, with 12 bases remaining between them. CDR1 MGHDK and CDR2 SYGVNS come from the germline V gene. This CDR3 is built from 13 residues. The CDR3 region is CASSWDTTTEAFF. As DNA, the CDR3 is TGTGCCAGCAGCTGGGACACCACCACTGAAGCTTTCTTT.

This clone has a single count. The gene calls are TRBV5-1 and TRBJ1-1; 8 bases match TRBD1. This CDR3 has 15 amino acids. Germline V gene lookup returns CDR1 SGHRS and CDR2 YFSETQ. The V gene end was trimmed by 5 bases and the J gene end by 7 bases; junction bases not matched to a gene: 13. The CDR3 DNA is TGCGCCAGCAGAATCAAACCGGGACAGGAGTTTGAAGCTTTCTTT. Translating gives CASRIKPGQEFEAFF.

The chain joins TRBV5-5 to TRBJ2-2; TRBD2 matches at 12 bases. Germline V gives CDR1 SGHKS, CDR2 YYEKEE (reference sequence). J lost 8 bases, V lost 4 bases, and 12 bases had no gene match. The CDR3 is 17 amino acids. CDR3 loop: CASSPLAGGPVVGELFF. The CDR3 DNA sequence: TGTGCCAGCAGCCCTCTAGCGGGAGGGCCGGTGGTAGGGGAGCTGTTTTTT.

V usage is TRBV2 and J usage is TRBJ2-2, with TRBD1 matching 9 bases. V was clipped by 6 bases and J by 5 bases; unmatched bases: 10. Germline CDR1 reads SNHLY; CDR2 reads FYNNEI. The CDR3 consists of 16 residues. CDR3 residues: CASSRKQGAGTGELFF. The CDR3 DNA follows: TGTGCCAGCAGCAGAAAACAGGGGGCAGGTACCGGGGAGCTGTTTTTT.

This chain links TRBV7-3 with TRBJ2-3, with 10 bases fitting TRBD1. V trimming: 1 base; J trimming: 3 bases; junction bases outside the gene matches: 10. The germline V gene has CDR1 SGHTA and CDR2 FQGTGA. The CDR3 consists of 18 residues. The CDR3 here is CASSLRPTRQGATDTQYF. For the CDR3, the DNA is TGTGCCAGCAGCTTAAGACCGACCAGACAGGGGGCAACAGATACGCAGTATTTT.

The chain carries TRBV18 and TRBJ1-1; D not certain. Germline CDR1 KGHSH, CDR2 LQKENI. The CDR3 spans 15 residues. Trimming pared 6 bases from V and 2 bases from J, leaving 16 bases between. CDR3 in DNA: TGTGCCAGCTCCCCCAGAGGGCCCCCCAACACTGAAGCTTTCTTT. It translates to CASSPRGPPNTEAFF.

This clone was counted a single time. This chain joins TRBV5-1 and TRBJ2-3, with 7 bases fitting TRBD2. The CDR3 has 16 residues. The trim removed 0 bases at V and 1 base at J, leaving 5 bases unmatched. From germline, CDR1 is SGHRS and CDR2 YFSETQ. The CDR3 region is CASSLGTSGGTDTQYF. The CDR3 nucleotides read TGCGCCAGCAGCTTGGGAACCAGCGGGGGCACAGATACGCAGTATTTT.

The chain uses TRBV6-5 and TRBJ2-1; D perhaps matches TRBD1 (5 bases). The CDR3 is 16 amino acids. V lost 4 bases and J 6 bases, leaving 19 bases between the germline ends. CDR1 and CDR2 (germline): MNHEY, SVGAGI. CDR3: CASSSDQPFRGNEQFF. The CDR3 DNA follows: TGTGCCAGCAGTTCCGACCAACCCTTTAGGGGCAATGAGCAGTTCTTC.

The chain is built from TRBV13 and TRBJ2-1, with a possible D match to TRBD1 (5 bases). V gave up 5 bases and J gave up 16 bases, with 9 bases separating them. Germline V gene data show CDR1 as PRHDT and CDR2 as FYEKMQ (reference sequence). The CDR3 runs to 9 residues. The CDR3 coding sequence is TGTGCCAGCAGCCCAGGGTCTTTCTTC. It codes for CASSPGSFF.

This clone was counted between two and nine times. This chain connects TRBV7-9 to TRBJ1-1; D gene ambiguous. The CDR3 sequence is 12 residues long. Germline-derived CDR1 and CDR2 are SEHNR and FQNEAQ (reference sequence). The V end lost 4 bases, the J end lost 7 bases, and 10 bases lay between the germline ends. CDR3 residues: CASSSPSGEAFF. CDR3 nucleotides: TGTGCCAGCAGCTCACCGAGCGGTGAAGCTTTCTTT.

The gene calls are TRBV30 and TRBJ2-2; D possibly corresponds to TRBD1 (5 bases). V was trimmed by 3 bases and J by 5 bases, leaving 13 bases between them. The germline V gene encodes CDR1 GTSNPN and CDR2 SVGIG (reference sequence). CDR3 length: 14 amino acids. This CDR3 is CAWSLPGWTGELFF. The CDR3 nucleotides read TGTGCCTGGAGCCTTCCAGGGTGGACCGGGGAGCTGTTTTTT.

The chain combines TRBV4-2 with TRBJ2-1; 16 positions match TRBD2. The CDR3 covers 18 residues. Germline CDR1 reads LGHNA; CDR2 reads YNFKEQ. The junction had 7 bases not matched to a gene; V was cut back by 1 base and J by 7 bases. The CDR3 region has the DNA TGTGCCAGCAGCCAAGTTGGGCGGGGACTAGCGGGAGGGAATGAGCAGTTCTTC. Amino acid sequence: CASSQVGRGLAGGNEQFF.

The chain employs TRBV5-4 and TRBJ1-3; 9 nucleotides match TRBD1. With V trimmed by 3 bases and J by 7 bases, 8 bases remained unmatched. CDR3 size: 15 residues. Germline V gives CDR1 SGHNT, CDR2 YYREEE (reference sequence). The CDR3 sequence is CASSSAGQGRNTIYF. The CDR3 DNA is TGTGCCAGCAGCTCAGCGGGACAGGGAAGGAACACCATATATTTT. Full variable domain (remainder filled in from reference TRBV5-4 and TRBJ1-3): ETGVTQSPTHLIKTRGQQVTLRCSSQSGHNTVSWYQQALGQGPQFIFQYYREEENGRGNFPPRFSGLQFPNYSSELNVNALELDDSALYLCASSSAGQGRNTIYFGEGSWLTVV.

The gene calls are TRBV28 and TRBJ1-3; 12 nucleotides agree with TRBD1. The CDR3 has 19 residues. Germline lookup yields CDR1 MDHEN and CDR2 SYDVKM. The junction had 14 bases not matched to a gene; V was cut back by 6 bases and J by 2 bases. CDR3 in amino acids: CASSLTPGTGGFAGNTIYF. CDR3 nucleotides: TGTGCCAGCAGCCTCACCCCGGGGACAGGGGGCTTCGCTGGAAACACCATATATTTT.

The chain carries TRBV28 and TRBJ1-5; 7 bases are a match to TRBD1. The ends lost 6 bases at V and 5 bases at J; junction bases unmatched: 13. Germline V lookup: CDR1 MDHEN, CDR2 SYDVKM. The CDR3 has 16 amino acids. CDR3 sequence reads: CASSYPRQGVDQPQHF. As DNA, the CDR3 is TGTGCCAGCAGCTACCCAAGGCAGGGGGTTGATCAGCCCCAGCATTTT. The complete variable domain, with remaining parts taken from reference TRBV28 and TRBJ1-5, reads DVKVTQSSRYLVKRTGEKVFLECVQDMDHENMFWYRQDPGLGLRLIYFSYDVKMKEKGDIPEGYSVSREKKERFSLILESASTNQTSMYLCASSYPRQGVDQPQHFGDGTRLSIL.

The J gene is TRBJ1-6, the V gene TRBV11-3; D perhaps matches TRBD1 (6 bases). Looked up from germline, CDR1 is SGHNT and CDR2 is YENEEA. Trimming cost V 5 bases and J 9 bases, with 20 bases left between them. CDR3 length equals 16 residues. The CDR3 DNA reads TGTGCCAGCAGCCCCGAGGGGGGCCCGGGTGGTTCACCCCTCCACTTT. This codes for CASSPEGGPGGSPLHF.

This chain uses TRBV28 with TRBJ2-7, with TRBD2 matching 8 bases. Germline CDR1 and CDR2: MDHEN and SYDVKM. This CDR3 is built from 15 residues. Trimming cost V 5 bases and J 3 bases; bases outside gene matches: 9. CDR3 in DNA: TGTGCCAGCAGTACCCTTGGGGCGGGAGGCTACGAGCAGTACTTC. It codes for CASSTLGAGGYEQYF.

The chain has TRBV6-1 and TRBJ1-1; 9 nucleotides line up with TRBD1. Trimming removed 7 bases from V and 6 bases from J; junction bases left unmatched: 9. The length of the CDR3 is 14 residues. In germline, CDR1 is MNHNS, CDR2 SASEGT. For the CDR3, the DNA is TGTGCCAGCACCGAAACAGGGGGCGTCGCTGAAGCTTTCTTT. Encoded protein: CASTETGGVAEAFF.

The chain is built from TRBV7-9 and TRBJ2-7, with TRBD1 matching over 7 bases. The CDR3 loop spans 15 amino acids. V trimming: 4 bases; J trimming: 4 bases; junction bases outside the gene matches: 10. Germline V gene sequence: CDR1 SEHNR, CDR2 FQNEAQ (reference sequence). CDR3 sequence: CASSSPFDRAYEQYF. The CDR3 nucleotides read TGTGCCAGCAGCTCCCCCTTCGACAGGGCGTACGAGCAGTACTTC.

The chain employs TRBV5-4 and TRBJ2-7; weak D call: TRBD1 (7 bases). CDR1 SGHNT and CDR2 YYREEE come from the germline V gene (reference sequence). V lost 5 bases and J lost 0, with 18 bases in between. The CDR3 loop spans 16 amino acids. DNA for the CDR3: TGTGCCAGCAGTGGAGGGGGCGACATTGACTCCTACGAGCAGTACTTC. Translating gives CASSGGGDIDSYEQYF.

The chain is built from TRBV27 and TRBJ2-7; 11 bases map to TRBD2. This CDR3 has 16 amino acids. V was clipped by 5 bases and J by 2 bases; unmatched bases: 8. Per the germline V gene, CDR1 is MNHEY and CDR2 is SMNVEV (reference sequence). CDR3 bases: TGTGCCAGCAGTCCGCCGGGACTAGCGGCCCCCTACGAGCAGTACTTC. This translates into CASSPPGLAAPYEQYF.

The V gene is TRBV28, the J gene TRBJ1-5; D might be TRBD1 (5 bases). V dropped 4 bases and J dropped 5 bases, with 15 bases sitting between them. The CDR3 has 15 amino acids. CDR1 is MDHEN, CDR2 SYDVKM, per germline. Written as DNA, the CDR3 is TGTGCCAGCAGTTCCGTTTCGGGACGGCATCAGCCCCAGCATTTT. It is translated as CASSSVSGRHQPQHF.

The rearrangement joins TRBV5-8 to TRBJ1-6; D not certain. The length of the CDR3 is 13 residues. Trimming pared 4 bases from V and 3 bases from J, leaving 5 bases between. CDR1 is SGHTS and CDR2 is YDEGEE in the germline V gene. This chain's CDR3 is CASSLSYNSPLHF. DNA of the CDR3: TGTGCCAGCAGCCTAAGCTATAATTCACCCCTCCACTTT.

This clone was seen only once. This chain links TRBV7-9 with TRBJ1-1; possibly TRBD1 for D (5 bases). Germline V gene lookup returns CDR1 SEHNR and CDR2 FQNEAQ (reference sequence). The CDR3 contains 15 residues. Trimming removed 5 bases at V and 4 bases at J, with 17 bases between. The CDR3 loop reads CASSPRGPSATEAFF. The CDR3 region has the DNA TGTGCCAGCAGCCCGAGGGGCCCAAGTGCCACTGAAGCTTTCTTT.

V gene TRBV9 combines with J gene TRBJ2-7; TRBD1 matches at 7 bases. From germline, CDR1 is SGDLS and CDR2 YYNGEE. Germline trimming cut 3 bases from V and 3 bases from J; bases unmatched to any gene: 6. The CDR3 totals 14 residues. CDR3 nucleotides: TGTGCCAGCAGCGCCACAGGGGTGTACTACGAGCAGTACTTC. Translated, it gives CASSATGVYYEQYF.